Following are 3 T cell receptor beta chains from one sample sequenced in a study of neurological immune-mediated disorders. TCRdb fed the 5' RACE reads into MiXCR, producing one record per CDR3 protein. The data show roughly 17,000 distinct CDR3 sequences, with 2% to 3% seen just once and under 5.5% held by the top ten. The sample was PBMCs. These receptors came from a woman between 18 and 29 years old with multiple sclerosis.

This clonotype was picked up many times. In DNA form, the CDR3 reads TGCGGGTCAGGGCACACCGGGGAGCTGTTTTTT. This encodes CGSGHTGELFF. The V call is TRBV20-1, the J call TRBJ2-2; a weak D match, TRBD1 (5 bases). Germline values: CDR1 DFQATT, CDR2 SNEGSKA (reference sequence). The CDR3 contains 11 residues.

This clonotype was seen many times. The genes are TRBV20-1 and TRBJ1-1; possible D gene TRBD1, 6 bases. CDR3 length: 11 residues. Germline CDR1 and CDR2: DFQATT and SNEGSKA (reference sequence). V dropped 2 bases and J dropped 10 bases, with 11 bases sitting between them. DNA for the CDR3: TGCAGTGCTAGAAGATACAGGGTAGCTTTCTTT. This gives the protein CSARRYRVAFF.

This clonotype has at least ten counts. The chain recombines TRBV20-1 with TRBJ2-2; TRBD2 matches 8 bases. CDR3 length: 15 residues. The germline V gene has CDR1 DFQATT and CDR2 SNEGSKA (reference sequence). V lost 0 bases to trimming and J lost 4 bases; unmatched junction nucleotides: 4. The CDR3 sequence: CSAREAGDITGELFF. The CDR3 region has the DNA TGCAGTGCTAGAGAAGCGGGAGATATCACCGGGGAGCTGTTTTTT.